This TCR beta chain stems from a study of response to subunit inactivated influenza vaccine. Study-wide results and caveats: The authors suggested that every seasonal influenza vaccination recruits few new T cells.

TCRdb fed the RT-PCR reads into MiXCR, producing one record per CDR3 protein. The table has fewer than 700,000 distinct CDR3 sequences, 10% to 15% seen once. Germline assignment: CDR1 MDHEN and CDR2 SYDVKM. The CDR3 extends over 16 amino acids. V lost 6 bases to trimming and J lost 6 bases, with 24 bases between them. About this clonotype itself: Its antigen is undetermined.

The sample was PBMCs from blood, taken around seven weeks after vaccination. This receptor was obtained from a man aged 50-60 years who received an inactivated influenza vaccine. This chain connects TRBV28 to TRBJ2-7, with no clear D. Written as DNA, the CDR3 is TGTGCCAGCAGCCCTACCATGGGGTCACTTGGCCCCGAGCAGTACTTC. Protein product: CASSPTMGSLGPEQYF.